This T cell receptor beta chain was recovered during a study of tumor-infiltrating lymphocytes in primary liver carcinoma. Overall study context: The patients included men and women who were aged 30 to 69 years. Overall study findings and caveats: Only around 7-25% of top clones occurred in all five tumor regions. The study found tumor-adjacent and tumor-blood pairs overlapped less than tumor region pairs.

Comment on this clonotype: Antigen specificity is unknown. The final CDR3 position lacks the conserved phenylalanine or tryptophan, pointing to a likely read error.

The researchers produced TCR beta cDNA from roughly 500 ng total RNA with a constant-region primer. TCR beta libraries came from three nested multiplex PCR rounds using slightly modified ARM-PCR. The opening two PCR rounds, 10 cycles each, paired TRBV1-TRBV30 forward primers with a C-beta reverse primer. TCRdb re-called the multiplex PCR reads through MiXCR, storing one row per CDR3 protein. The table records roughly 190,000 distinct CDR3 sequences, around 81% of them present only once. Co-extraction yielded RNA and DNA from 20-30 mg of unsorted bulk tissue. Trimming removed 0 bases from V and 4 bases from J, with 16 bases in between. Germline V lookup: CDR1 LGHNA, CDR2 YSLEER. CDR3 length equals 16 residues.

The TCR sequence derives from a man between 35 and 55 years old with primary liver carcinoma and hepatitis B virus infection. The sample comprised tumor tissue from primary liver carcinoma. The chain couples TRBV4-3 to TRBJ2-7; D uncertain. CDR3 amino acids: CASSQERRNRLYEQYY. CDR3 coding DNA: TGCGCCAGCAGCCAAGAGAGACGGAATCGGTTGTACGAGCAGTACTAC.